The rows below give T cell receptor beta chains drawn from one sample of a study of radiation and T cells in renal cell carcinoma. The data were produced by immunoSEQ multiplex PCR, yet TCRdb's version contains in-frame clones alone and is incomplete. The sample contains 150,000 or so clones, approximately 90% of which appear only once. Sequenced material: blood, taken from a patient whose treatment included radiotherapy and nephrectomy. Source of these receptors: a woman aged 50 to 65 with renal cell carcinoma. Each CDR3 is given with its conserved first and last residue. Fields, in order: clone size, J gene, CDR3 length, V gene, D gene, CDR3 DNA, CDR3 protein. D genes are given only for firm matches. The size entry is marked missing in some rows and otherwise reads once, few, many or a size class.

abundance: .
j_gene: TRBJ1-1
len: 14
v_gene: TRBV30
d_gene: .
CDR3nt: TGTGCCTGGAGCGGGGGGGTACTTCGAACTGAAGCTTTCTTT
CDR3aa: CAWSGGVLRTEAFF

abundance: .
j_gene: TRBJ2-1
len: 12
v_gene: TRBV14
d_gene: .
CDR3nt: TGTGCCAGCAGCCAGGACTTCAGTGAGCAGTTCTTC
CDR3aa: CASSQDFSEQFF

abundance: .
j_gene: TRBJ1-6
len: 17
v_gene: TRBV19
d_gene: TRBD1
CDR3nt: TGTGCCAGTAGTGCCATACAGGGGGAAATCTATAATTCACCCCTCCACTTT
CDR3aa: CASSAIQGEIYNSPLHF

abundance: .
j_gene: TRBJ2-1
len: 14
v_gene: TRBV6-1
d_gene: .
CDR3nt: TGTGCCAGCACCTCGTTGGGGGCTGACAATGAGCAGTTCTTC
CDR3aa: CASTSLGADNEQFF

abundance: few
j_gene: TRBJ1-1
len: 12
v_gene: TRBV28
d_gene: TRBD1
CDR3nt: TGTGCCAGCCTTCTAGGACAGGGCGCAGCTTTCTTT
CDR3aa: CASLLGQGAAFF

abundance: .
j_gene: TRBJ2-1
len: 16
v_gene: TRBV7-8
d_gene: TRBD1
CDR3nt: TGTGCCAGCAGCTTAGCCATCGGACAGGGGGCATATGAGCAGTTCTTC
CDR3aa: CASSLAIGQGAYEQFF

abundance: .
j_gene: TRBJ1-2
len: 17
v_gene: TRBV15
d_gene: TRBD1
CDR3nt: TGTGCCACCAGCAGAGACCTAAGACAGGGGGCTGGTACCGGCTACACCTTC
CDR3aa: CATSRDLRQGAGTGYTF

abundance: .
j_gene: TRBJ1-4
len: 15
v_gene: TRBV18
d_gene: .
CDR3nt: TGTGCCAGCTCACTAACGACGGGGGCTGGCGAAAAACTGTTTTTT
CDR3aa: CASSLTTGAGEKLFF

abundance: .
j_gene: TRBJ2-5
len: 15
v_gene: TRBV5-1
d_gene: TRBD2
CDR3nt: TGCGCCAGCAGCACCCTAGCGGGAGCCCAAGAGACCCAGTACTTC
CDR3aa: CASSTLAGAQETQYF

abundance: once
j_gene: TRBJ1-5
len: 16
v_gene: TRBV6-6
d_gene: .
CDR3nt: TGTGCCAGCACCCCTTCTCACGGGACAAGTAATCAGCCCCAGCATTTT
CDR3aa: CASTPSHGTSNQPQHF

abundance: once
j_gene: TRBJ2-7
len: 13
v_gene: TRBV19
d_gene: TRBD2
CDR3nt: TGTGCCAGTAGAGCGGGGGCCTCCTACGAGCAGTACTTC
CDR3aa: CASRAGASYEQYF

abundance: .
j_gene: TRBJ1-1
len: 15
v_gene: TRBV6-5
d_gene: .
CDR3nt: TGTGCCAGCAGTTACTGGGCCAGGGACGGCACTGAAGCTTTCTTT
CDR3aa: CASSYWARDGTEAFF

abundance: few
j_gene: TRBJ1-1
len: 13
v_gene: TRBV10-3
d_gene: .
CDR3nt: TGTGCCATCAAGGGACATCCTGACACTGAAGCTTTCTTT
CDR3aa: CAIKGHPDTEAFF

abundance: .
j_gene: TRBJ1-5
len: 14
v_gene: TRBV18
d_gene: .
CDR3nt: TGTGCCAGCTCACAGGGGATGGGCAATCAGCCCCAGCATTTT
CDR3aa: CASSQGMGNQPQHF

abundance: .
j_gene: TRBJ1-1
len: 14
v_gene: TRBV7-9
d_gene: .
CDR3nt: TGTGCCAGCAGGGAAGGGCCACTGGGGACTGAAGCTTTCTTT
CDR3aa: CASREGPLGTEAFF

abundance: once
j_gene: TRBJ1-1
len: 14
v_gene: TRBV4-1
d_gene: TRBD1
CDR3nt: TGCGCCAGCAGAGATGACAGGGGGCGGGATGAAGCTTTCTTT
CDR3aa: CASRDDRGRDEAFF

abundance: .
j_gene: TRBJ1-2
len: 16
v_gene: TRBV12-5
d_gene: TRBD1
CDR3nt: TGTGCTAGTGGTTCCCTCGCCGGGACAGGGTTCTTTGGCTACACCTTC
CDR3aa: CASGSLAGTGFFGYTF

abundance: .
j_gene: TRBJ1-5
len: 13
v_gene: TRBV5-3
d_gene: TRBD1
CDR3nt: TGTGCCAGAATCCAGGACAGGGAGTCGATCCAGCATTTT
CDR3aa: CARIQDRESIQHF

abundance: .
j_gene: TRBJ1-6
len: 14
v_gene: TRBV19
d_gene: .
CDR3nt: TGTGCCAGTAGTCGGGACACCTATAATTCACCCCTCCACTTT
CDR3aa: CASSRDTYNSPLHF

abundance: .
j_gene: TRBJ1-1
len: 13
v_gene: TRBV9
d_gene: .
CDR3nt: TGTGCCAGCAGCCCGCGGTCGGGTTACGGAGCTTTCTTT
CDR3aa: CASSPRSGYGAFF

abundance: .
j_gene: TRBJ2-7
len: 16
v_gene: TRBV7-2
d_gene: .
CDR3nt: TGTGCCAGCAGCTTGCCCGGGGGACAATTGGGCGGCGAGCAGTACTTC
CDR3aa: CASSLPGGQLGGEQYF

abundance: once
j_gene: TRBJ2-7
len: 14
v_gene: TRBV25-1
d_gene: TRBD2
CDR3nt: TGTGCCAGCACAAGCGGGGGGACCACCTACGAGCAGTACTTC
CDR3aa: CASTSGGTTYEQYF

abundance: .
j_gene: TRBJ1-1
len: 15
v_gene: TRBV10-3
d_gene: .
CDR3nt: TGTGCCATCAGTGAGTCGACTGGGGAGAGCACTGAAGCTTTCTTT
CDR3aa: CAISESTGESTEAFF

abundance: .
j_gene: TRBJ1-6
len: 15
v_gene: TRBV2
d_gene: .
CDR3nt: TGTGCCAGCAGTGAAGACGGGGGCAGGAATTCACCCCTCCACTTT
CDR3aa: CASSEDGGRNSPLHF

abundance: .
j_gene: TRBJ1-2
len: 13
v_gene: TRBV19
d_gene: .
CDR3nt: TGTGCCAGTAAAGCGGAACAGATCTATGGCTACACCTTC
CDR3aa: CASKAEQIYGYTF

abundance: .
j_gene: TRBJ2-3
len: 14
v_gene: TRBV6-6
d_gene: .
CDR3nt: TGTGCCAGCATTTTTTCCATGGACACAGATACGCAGTATTTT
CDR3aa: CASIFSMDTDTQYF

abundance: .
j_gene: TRBJ1-1
len: 14
v_gene: TRBV7-3
d_gene: .
CDR3nt: TGTGCCAGCAGCTTTCTGGGCCGGGGGACTGAAGCTTTCTTT
CDR3aa: CASSFLGRGTEAFF

abundance: .
j_gene: TRBJ2-1
len: 15
v_gene: TRBV19
d_gene: .
CDR3nt: TGTGCCAGTAGTATATCGGTAGCAGAAGCCTATGAGCAGTTCTTC
CDR3aa: CASSISVAEAYEQFF

abundance: .
j_gene: TRBJ2-3
len: 15
v_gene: TRBV4-3
d_gene: .
CDR3nt: TGCGCCAGCAGCCGCCGGGGCGGAGACACAGATACGCAGTATTTT
CDR3aa: CASSRRGGDTDTQYF

abundance: .
j_gene: TRBJ2-7
len: 15
v_gene: TRBV6-6
d_gene: TRBD2
CDR3nt: TGTGCCAGCAGCGGATTAACCGGGACTAGAAACGAGCAGTACTTC
CDR3aa: CASSGLTGTRNEQYF

abundance: .
j_gene: TRBJ2-7
len: 14
v_gene: TRBV18
d_gene: TRBD2
CDR3nt: TGTGCCAGCTCGCCTAGCGGGGTGCACTACGAGCAGTACTTC
CDR3aa: CASSPSGVHYEQYF